This TCR beta chain was retrieved from a study of blood T cell repertoires in COVID-19. TCRdb's table, derived via immunoSEQ multiplex PCR, lists solely in-frame clones and lacks some. This sample has around 300,000 clones, with 86% found just once. In germline, CDR1 is LGHDT, CDR2 YNNKEL (reference sequence). The CDR3 is 18 amino acids. V trimming: 1 base; J trimming: 3 bases; junction bases outside the gene matches: 10. The chain uses TRBV3-1 (or the pseudogene TRBV3-2) and TRBJ2-3; 10 nucleotides align to TRBD2. The TCR originated in a woman in her late teens or twenties who had recovered from COVID-19. Sequences were obtained from PBMCs or T cells enriched from blood (not recorded which). CDR3 sequence: CASSQGTSGPLGTDTQYF. The DNA for the CDR3 is TGTGCCAGCAGCCAAGGGACTAGCGGTCCCCTGGGGACAGATACGCAGTATTTT.